A selection of T cell receptor beta chains follows, all from one sample in a study of blood T cell repertoires in COVID-19. Clones were sequenced by immunoSEQ multiplex PCR, and TCRdb holds only the in-frame ones, with some missing. The repertoire holds about 240,000 clones, with about 82% as singletons. Sequenced material: peripheral blood. The receptors originated from an elderly man with acute or convalescent COVID-19. Each CDR3 is given with its conserved first and last residue. Each record gives: V gene, J gene, D gene, CDR3 protein. A D gene is named only where the DNA matches it firmly.

V: TRBV10-1
J: TRBJ2-3
D: -
CDR3: CASSPRGAPDTQYF

V: TRBV2
J: TRBJ1-5
D: TRBD1
CDR3: CASSRGQGLGNQPQHF

V: TRBV24-1
J: TRBJ2-2
D: -
CDR3: CATSEPVAGRRLFF

V: TRBV5-6
J: TRBJ2-7
D: -
CDR3: CASSFSGVSYEQYF

V: TRBV5-1
J: TRBJ2-7
D: TRBD2
CDR3: CASSFGRTSGRVDEQYF

V: TRBV7-2
J: TRBJ1-5
D: -
CDR3: CASSRTDSNQPQHF

V: TRBV24-1
J: TRBJ2-5
D: TRBD2
CDR3: CATSWSASGEETQYF

V: TRBV7-9
J: TRBJ1-4
D: -
CDR3: CASSLPGHPNEKLFF

V: TRBV6-2/TRBV6-3
J: TRBJ1-1
D: TRBD1
CDR3: CASSYPSRDRIHEAFF

V: TRBV7-9
J: TRBJ1-1
D: -
CDR3: CASSLSGGPLGAFF

V: TRBV5-1
J: TRBJ1-6
D: -
CDR3: CASSLAGQGNSPLHF

V: TRBV5-6
J: TRBJ2-6
D: -
CDR3: CASSSGSISGANVLTF

V: TRBV7-2
J: TRBJ1-2
D: -
CDR3: CASSLAKGGRGYTF

V: TRBV21-1
J: TRBJ1-5
D: -
CDR3: CASSKDTDMHQPQHF

V: TRBV5-8
J: TRBJ2-1
D: TRBD2
CDR3: CASSSGLAGYNEQFF

V: TRBV18
J: TRBJ1-1
D: -
CDR3: CASSQDSNEAFF

V: TRBV5-4
J: TRBJ2-1
D: TRBD2
CDR3: CASSLDTGGRFF

V: TRBV4-2
J: TRBJ1-1
D: TRBD1
CDR3: CASSYGQGGTEAFF

V: TRBV18
J: TRBJ1-3
D: TRBD1
CDR3: CASSRRQGAGNTIYF

V: TRBV18
J: TRBJ1-6
D: TRBD1
CDR3: CASSPDRRNSPLHF

V: TRBV25-1
J: TRBJ1-2
D: -
CDR3: CASSEGGTNYGYTF

V: TRBV5-5
J: TRBJ2-7
D: TRBD1
CDR3: CASSDVSGTGATRRTYEQYF

V: TRBV12-3/TRBV12-4
J: TRBJ2-5
D: -
CDR3: CASSLYGQETQYF

V: TRBV5-1
J: TRBJ2-3
D: TRBD2
CDR3: CASSYPGGVTDTQYF

V: TRBV18
J: TRBJ2-1
D: TRBD1
CDR3: CASSPRDRVSYNEQFF

V: TRBV19
J: TRBJ1-6
D: -
CDR3: CASSASLGGINSPLHF

V: TRBV15
J: TRBJ1-6
D: -
CDR3: CATSRANFGGNSPLHF

V: TRBV5-4
J: TRBJ2-7
D: -
CDR3: CASSPGGVAYEQYF

V: TRBV18
J: TRBJ1-5
D: TRBD1
CDR3: CASSSDRGDQPQHF

V: TRBV10-1
J: TRBJ2-2
D: -
CDR3: CASRPGVTGELFF

V: TRBV27
J: TRBJ2-7
D: TRBD1
CDR3: CASSLSTRTGSYEQYF

V: TRBV10-3
J: TRBJ2-7
D: TRBD2
CDR3: CAITPGLPSYEQYF

V: TRBV6-5
J: TRBJ1-1
D: TRBD1
CDR3: CASSYYLTGGDTEAFF

V: TRBV12-3/TRBV12-4
J: TRBJ1-6
D: -
CDR3: CASRTDSPLHF

V: TRBV21-1
J: TRBJ2-2
D: -
CDR3: CASSTPRVTGELFF

V: TRBV6-1
J: TRBJ1-2
D: -
CDR3: CASSEGGAGVYGYTF

V: TRBV15
J: TRBJ2-1
D: -
CDR3: CATSRAGLSHNEQFF

V: TRBV11-2
J: TRBJ2-1
D: TRBD2
CDR3: CASHISGRGVNEQFF

V: TRBV5-1
J: TRBJ1-2
D: -
CDR3: CASSLEQGLGYGYTF

V: TRBV5-4
J: TRBJ1-2
D: -
CDR3: CASSLATARGYTF

V: TRBV19
J: TRBJ1-1
D: -
CDR3: CASSPLDAEGTEAFF

V: TRBV28
J: TRBJ1-4
D: -
CDR3: CASSFIGVGEKLFF

V: TRBV4-1
J: TRBJ2-3
D: -
CDR3: CASSLGGVAQYF

V: TRBV6-4
J: TRBJ1-2
D: -
CDR3: CASSAQDSPYYGYTF

V: TRBV11-2
J: TRBJ1-2
D: -
CDR3: CASSLGAGENYGYTF

V: TRBV25-1
J: TRBJ2-5
D: -
CDR3: CASSETGSQETQYF

V: TRBV9
J: TRBJ1-1
D: -
CDR3: CASSVGEGNTEAFF